The clone carrying this T cell receptor beta chain has only a few counts. The germline V gene has CDR1 LGHNA and CDR2 YSLEER. V was clipped by 0 bases and J by 2 bases; unmatched bases: 8. This CDR3 comprises 17 residues. After constant-region reverse-primer amplification, full-length variable regions underwent semi-nested PCR with Nested Universal Primer A. One entry per CDR3 protein results from TCRdb running MiXCR on the 5' RACE reads. The sample shows some 62,000 distinct CDR3 sequences, less than 25% of them seen only once. The specimen was memory CD4+ T cells sorted from a lymph node. Subset specified: memory CD4+ T cells, CD4+CD45RO+CD25-. The sequence was obtained from a female donor with breast cancer. V and J are TRBV4-3 and TRBJ2-3, with 7 bases identical to TRBD2. The CDR3 region has the DNA TGCGCCAGCAGCCAAGAACTAGCGTCGACGGTCACAGATACGCAGTATTTT. It encodes CASSQELASTVTDTQYF.